The 5 T cell receptor beta chains reported below all come from one sample, sequenced in a study of OX40 agonist ivuxolimab in advanced cancers. The assay was immunoSEQ multiplex PCR, and TCRdb's table has in-frame clones only and misses some. The profile shows 8,500 to 9,500 clones, around 70% of them singletons. The source was CD4+ or CD8+ T cells sorted from blood, collected in a trial of the OX40 agonist ivuxolimab. The source is an adult with an advanced solid tumor such as melanoma, head and neck, liver or kidney cancer.

The table lists this clone with a count of one. The J gene is TRBJ2-7, the V gene TRBV4-1; perhaps TRBD2 as D (6 bases). The CDR3 loop spans 14 amino acids. V lost 5 bases and J 5 bases, leaving 16 bases between the germline ends. CDR1 MGHRA and CDR2 YSYEKL come from the germline V gene. The CDR3, as DNA: TGCGCCAGCAGCAAGCGGGCCTACGGGGACGAGCAGTACTTC. This encodes CASSKRAYGDEQYF.

In this sample, this clone turned up a few times. This CDR3 is CASSQDFGDTTGELFF. The CDR3 nucleotides are TGCGCCAGCAGCCAAGACTTTGGGGACACTACCGGGGAGCTGTTTTTT. The chain carries TRBV4-3 and TRBJ2-2, with D perhaps TRBD1 (6 bases). In germline, CDR1 is LGHNA, CDR2 YSLEER. This CDR3 is 16 amino acids long. V was clipped by 0 bases and J by 5 bases, with 13 bases between them.

The chain is built from TRBV28 and TRBJ2-5, with D hard to call. Near its end, the DNA agrees better with TRBJ2-7, so the J call may be wrong. The germline V gene has CDR1 MDHEN and CDR2 SYDVKM. The CDR3 loop spans 13 amino acids. CDR3: CASSSWDSYEQYF. The CDR3 nucleotides are TGTGCCAGCAGTTCTTGGGACTCCTACGAGCAGTACTTC.

The genes are TRBV2 and TRBJ2-1; D might be TRBD2 (5 bases). The CDR3 runs to 13 residues. CDR1 and CDR2 from the germline V gene are SNHLY and FYNNEI. V lost 8 bases and J 5 bases, leaving 13 bases between the germline ends. CDR3 loop: CASVYDYNNEQFF. CDR3 sequence (DNA): TGTGCCAGCGTATACGACTACAACAATGAGCAGTTCTTC.

The rearrangement joins TRBV7-9 to TRBJ2-3; 11 bases match TRBD2. The CDR3 has 15 residues. Trimming at V came to 5 bases and at J to 5 bases, leaving 6 bases not matched to a gene. CDR1 is SEHNR and CDR2 is FQNEAQ in the germline V gene (reference sequence). CDR3 sequence reads: CASSGILAGEDTQYF. CDR3 bases: TGTGCCAGCAGCGGTATACTAGCGGGAGAAGATACGCAGTATTTT. Using reference TRBV7-9 and TRBJ2-3 for the parts outside the CDR3, the full variable domain is DTGVSQNPRHKITKRGQNVTFRCDPISEHNRLYWYRQTLGQGPEFLTYFQNEAQLEKSRLLSDRFSAERPKGSFSTLEIQRTEQGDSAMYLCASSGILAGEDTQYFGPGTRLTVL.